These T cell receptor beta chains were read from a single sample in a study of T cell changes during pregnancy in multiple sclerosis. TCRdb's table, derived via immunoSEQ multiplex PCR, lists solely in-frame clones and lacks some. Of about 64,000 clones in the sample, approximately 91% are singletons; the top ten hold 1.3%. The sample consisted of peripheral blood, taken in the second trimester of pregnancy. The receptors shown here come from a female donor with multiple sclerosis, enrolled in a pregnancy study. CDR3s include the opening cysteine and the closing phenylalanine or tryptophan. Fields, in order: V gene, CDR3 length, D gene, clone size, J gene, CDR3 DNA, CDR3 protein. A D gene is named only where the DNA matches it firmly. Where a row states a size, it is once, few, many or the class of an expanded clone; other rows omit it.

v_call: TRBV2
cdr3_length: 13
d_call: NA
clone_size: NA
j_call: TRBJ1-1
cdr3_nt: TGTGCCAGCCGCGGGTCGGTGAACACTGAAGCTTTCTTT
cdr3_aa: CASRGSVNTEAFF

v_call: TRBV5-1
cdr3_length: 14
d_call: NA
clone_size: NA
j_call: TRBJ1-4
cdr3_nt: TGCGCCAGCAGCTTGGCTGGACTAGGAGAAAAACTGTTTTTT
cdr3_aa: CASSLAGLGEKLFF

v_call: TRBV18
cdr3_length: 13
d_call: TRBD1
clone_size: once
j_call: TRBJ1-2
cdr3_nt: TGTGCCAGCTCACCAGGACAGGACTATGGCTACACCTTC
cdr3_aa: CASSPGQDYGYTF

v_call: TRBV7-2
cdr3_length: 14
d_call: NA
clone_size: NA
j_call: TRBJ2-1
cdr3_nt: TGTGCCAGCACTAGGGGAACCCAGTACAATGAGCAGTTCTTC
cdr3_aa: CASTRGTQYNEQFF

v_call: TRBV28
cdr3_length: 14
d_call: NA
clone_size: NA
j_call: TRBJ2-2
cdr3_nt: TGTGCCAGCAGTTTGTGGACAGCCACCGGGGAGCTGTTTTTT
cdr3_aa: CASSLWTATGELFF

v_call: TRBV18
cdr3_length: 15
d_call: NA
clone_size: once
j_call: TRBJ1-5
cdr3_nt: TGTGCCAGCTCACCAGTCACGGGGGTGGGCCAGCCCCAGCATTTT
cdr3_aa: CASSPVTGVGQPQHF

v_call: TRBV29-1
cdr3_length: 15
d_call: TRBD1
clone_size: NA
j_call: TRBJ1-2
cdr3_nt: TGCAGCGGAGGGGACAGGGCTGCGTTCGCGGGTGGCTACACCTTC
cdr3_aa: CSGGDRAAFAGGYTF

v_call: TRBV2
cdr3_length: 12
d_call: TRBD1
clone_size: NA
j_call: TRBJ1-1
cdr3_nt: TGTGCCAGCAGTCAAACAGGGGGCCGAGCTTTCTTT
cdr3_aa: CASSQTGGRAFF

v_call: TRBV28
cdr3_length: 13
d_call: NA
clone_size: once
j_call: TRBJ2-1
cdr3_nt: TGTGCCACGGAGGCCCTCGGGGACAATGAGCAGTTCTTC
cdr3_aa: CATEALGDNEQFF

v_call: TRBV29-1
cdr3_length: 15
d_call: NA
clone_size: NA
j_call: TRBJ2-2
cdr3_nt: TGCAGCGTTGTCGGGGGTTGGAGGAACACCGGGGAGCTGTTTTTT
cdr3_aa: CSVVGGWRNTGELFF

v_call: TRBV15
cdr3_length: 12
d_call: NA
clone_size: NA
j_call: TRBJ1-1
cdr3_nt: TGTGCCACCAGCAGAGACGGCAGGGAAGCTTTCTTT
cdr3_aa: CATSRDGREAFF

v_call: TRBV6-5
cdr3_length: 14
d_call: NA
clone_size: NA
j_call: TRBJ1-3
cdr3_nt: TGTGCCAGCAGCCGGAGACAGACTGGAAACACCATATATTTT
cdr3_aa: CASSRRQTGNTIYF

v_call: TRBV7-9
cdr3_length: 17
d_call: NA
clone_size: NA
j_call: TRBJ1-1
cdr3_nt: TGTGCCAGCAGCTCCTTTAGGGGGGGGCGCGGGTACACTGAAGCTTTCTTT
cdr3_aa: CASSSFRGGRGYTEAFF

v_call: TRBV9
cdr3_length: 15
d_call: NA
clone_size: NA
j_call: TRBJ2-7
cdr3_nt: TGTGCCAGCAGCCCAAACCTGGCAGGGGACTACGAGCAGTACTTC
cdr3_aa: CASSPNLAGDYEQYF

v_call: TRBV11-2
cdr3_length: 16
d_call: TRBD1
clone_size: few
j_call: TRBJ1-2
cdr3_nt: TGTGCCAGCAGCACAAGAAGACAGGGTTTAGACTATGGCTACACCTTC
cdr3_aa: CASSTRRQGLDYGYTF

v_call: TRBV7-8
cdr3_length: 14
d_call: NA
clone_size: once
j_call: TRBJ1-2
cdr3_nt: TGTGCCAGCAGCCTCAAGATTGAACTCTATGGCTACACCTTC
cdr3_aa: CASSLKIELYGYTF

v_call: TRBV10-3
cdr3_length: 13
d_call: NA
clone_size: NA
j_call: TRBJ1-2
cdr3_nt: TGTGCCATCAGTGATTCCCAGAACTATGGCTACACCTTC
cdr3_aa: CAISDSQNYGYTF

v_call: TRBV7-2
cdr3_length: 13
d_call: TRBD1
clone_size: NA
j_call: TRBJ2-4
cdr3_nt: TGTGCCAGCAGCGTCCGACAGGGGGCCATTCAGTACTTC
cdr3_aa: CASSVRQGAIQYF

v_call: TRBV28
cdr3_length: 15
d_call: TRBD1
clone_size: NA
j_call: TRBJ1-2
cdr3_nt: TGTGCCAGCAGCCCCGGGACAGGGAGTATCTATGGCTACACCTTC
cdr3_aa: CASSPGTGSIYGYTF

v_call: TRBV2
cdr3_length: 13
d_call: NA
clone_size: once
j_call: TRBJ1-1
cdr3_nt: TGTGCCAGCAGTACCAGACGGGACAATGAAGCTTTCTTT
cdr3_aa: CASSTRRDNEAFF

v_call: TRBV13
cdr3_length: 14
d_call: NA
clone_size: NA
j_call: TRBJ2-7
cdr3_nt: TGTGCCAGCAGCTTAGGCCGCCAGGAACGCGAGCAGTACTTC
cdr3_aa: CASSLGRQEREQYF

v_call: TRBV28
cdr3_length: 12
d_call: NA
clone_size: NA
j_call: TRBJ2-7
cdr3_nt: TGTGCCAGCAGTTTGCAGACATACGAGCAGTACTTC
cdr3_aa: CASSLQTYEQYF

v_call: TRBV4-2
cdr3_length: 16
d_call: TRBD1
clone_size: once
j_call: TRBJ2-4
cdr3_nt: TGTGCCAGCAGCCGAGACCTGGGACAGGGTGCAACCATTCAGTACTTC
cdr3_aa: CASSRDLGQGATIQYF

v_call: TRBV9
cdr3_length: 14
d_call: NA
clone_size: NA
j_call: TRBJ1-2
cdr3_nt: TGTGCCAGCAGCCCTACCGGGGGGGGCTATGGCTACACCTTC
cdr3_aa: CASSPTGGGYGYTF